The clone carrying this TCR beta chain was counted a single time. What it binds is unknown. This record belongs to a study of cytomegalovirus exposure and HLA in healthy donors. Overall study findings and caveats: Reportedly, diagnosis of cytomegalovirus status by the classifier showed high specificity and sensitivity. It was assumed in the presence/absence analyses that sequencing depth was roughly uniform across donors.

The PCR ran on 60 Vbeta and 13 Jbeta primers. The protocol was immunoSEQ multiplex PCR, while the TCRdb copy is restricted to in-frame clones and leaves out a portion. Of about 200,000 clones in the sample, around three quarters were seen once. This CDR3 is 17 amino acids long. V lost 3 bases and J lost 1; bases outside the gene matches: 6. Germline V gives CDR1 LGHNA, CDR2 YNFKEQ. The chain has TRBV4-2 and TRBJ1-1; the match to TRBD1 covers 12 bases. Sequenced sample: PBMCs. The source is a man between 25 and 39 years old in good health and CMV-seronegative. CDR3 coding DNA: TGTGCCAGCAGCCAGGGTGGGACAGGGGGCAGGAACACTGAAGCTTTCTTT. Protein product: CASSQGGTGGRNTEAFF.